These 20 T cell receptor beta chains were sequenced from one sample in a study of T cells in Graves' hyperthyroidism and ophthalmopathy. Amplification of TCR beta CDR3 regions was performed using RNA transcripts as template. The HTBI primer set served for first-round RT-PCR of the TCR CDR3. TCRdb re-called the multiplex PCR reads with MiXCR, one entry per CDR3 protein. The sample includes about 460,000 distinct CDR3 sequences, under 25% of them seen just once. The sequenced sample was blood. These receptor sequences come from a woman in her 70s with Graves' ophthalmopathy.

The chain links TRBV28 to TRBJ2-3, with 16 positions matching TRBD2. Trimming removed 5 bases from V and 6 bases from J; junction bases left unmatched: 8. The CDR3 loop spans 17 amino acids. Germline V gene lookup returns CDR1 MDHEN and CDR2 SYDVKM. CDR3 bases: TGTGCCAGCAGTCCGGGACTAGCGGGAGGGAGTACGGATACGCAGTATTTT. Its translation: CASSPGLAGGSTDTQYF.

The table lists this clonotype with many counts. The rearrangement joins TRBV15 to TRBJ1-1, with D hard to call. V was shortened by 4 bases and J by 10 bases, with 16 bases between the two germline ends. Germline V CDR1 and CDR2: LNHNV, YYDKDF (reference sequence). The CDR3 consists of 13 residues. The CDR3, as DNA: TGTGCCACCAGCACCTATAAAGGGAACTCAGCTTTCTTT. Residues: CATSTYKGNSAFF.

The V and J genes are TRBV25-1 and TRBJ1-5, with 8 bases aligning to TRBD1. The CDR3 is made up of 17 amino acids. V gave up 8 bases and J gave up 1 base; unmatched junction bases: 13. The V gene's germline CDR1 is MGHDK and CDR2 SYGVNS. CDR3 coding DNA: TGTGCCAGCCGTAAAAATGGACAGGGAATAAGCAATCAGCCCCAGCATTTT. As protein: CASRKNGQGISNQPQHF.

The chain carries TRBV30 and TRBJ1-1; TRBD1 agrees at 9 bases. Germline values: CDR1 GTSNPN, CDR2 SVGIG (reference sequence). V was clipped by 1 base and J by 11 bases; unmatched bases: 8. This CDR3 spans 13 amino acids. DNA for the CDR3: TGTGCCTGGAGTGCAGGGACAGGGTTTAATGCTTTCTTT. It yields the protein CAWSAGTGFNAFF.

This chain uses TRBV20-1 with TRBJ1-5, with D uncertain. V was trimmed by 0 bases and J by 4 bases, leaving 10 bases between them. This CDR3 region has 14 residues. From germline, CDR1 is DFQATT and CDR2 SNEGSKA (reference sequence). The CDR3 protein is CSARDDPENQPQHF. The CDR3 bases are TGCAGTGCTAGAGATGACCCCGAAAATCAGCCCCAGCATTTT.

The chain combines TRBV7-2 with TRBJ1-4; D unresolved. Germline CDR1 is SGHTA and CDR2 is FQGNSA. The V end was cut by 3 bases, the J end by 3 bases, with 11 bases between. The length of the CDR3 is 15 residues. The CDR3 region is CASSLIGRSNEKLFF. In nucleotides, the CDR3 is TGTGCCAGCAGCTTGATTGGCAGATCTAATGAAAAACTGTTTTTT. The full variable domain, completed using reference TRBV7-2 and TRBJ1-4, is GAGVSQSPSNKVTEKGKDVELRCDPISGHTALYWYRQSLGQGLEFLIYFQGNSAPDKSGLPSDRFSAERTGGSVSTLTIQRTQQEDSAVYLCASSLIGRSNEKLFFGSGTQLSVL.

The chain uses TRBV20-1 and TRBJ2-1, with TRBD2 as a possible D gene (5 bases). V was cut by 0 bases and J by 0 bases, with 9 bases left in between. CDR3 size: 15 residues. Germline loops: CDR1 DFQATT, CDR2 SNEGSKA (reference sequence). The CDR3 DNA follows: TGCAGTGCTAGAGAAAGCAGCGGCTCCTACAATGAGCAGTTCTTC. Its protein product is CSARESSGSYNEQFF.

The rearrangement joins TRBV4-3 to TRBJ2-5; D may correspond to TRBD1 or TRBD2 (5 bases each). The CDR3 has 15 residues. In germline, CDR1 is LGHNA, CDR2 YSLEER. Trimming left V 2 bases short and J 5 bases short, with 15 bases between. For the CDR3, the DNA is TGCGCCAGCAGCCAAAATCAGGGTCCGGGGGAGACCCAGTACTTC. Protein product: CASSQNQGPGETQYF.

This clonotype was seen ten or more times. This chain links TRBV6-5 with TRBJ1-1; D is uncertain. The germline V gene encodes CDR1 MNHEY and CDR2 SVGAGI. Trimming left V 0 bases short and J 3 bases short, with 8 bases between. This CDR3 spans 14 amino acids. The CDR3 bases are TGTGCCAGCAGTTACTCGGGCAGGTACACTGAAGCTTTCTTT. As protein: CASSYSGRYTEAFF.

The sample holds many counts of this clonotype. This chain links TRBV27 with TRBJ1-5, with 7 bases aligning to TRBD1. Trimming removed 5 bases from V and 0 bases from J; junction bases left unmatched: 4. Per germline, CDR1 MNHEY and CDR2 SMNVEV (reference sequence). The CDR3 has 15 residues. CDR3 sequence: CASSPTGYSNQPQHF. CDR3 DNA: TGTGCCAGCAGTCCGACAGGGTATAGCAATCAGCCCCAGCATTTT.

The J gene is TRBJ2-3, the V gene TRBV7-9, with 12 bases identical to TRBD2. Per the germline V gene, CDR1 is SEHNR and CDR2 is FQNEAQ (reference sequence). This CDR3 contains 18 residues. J was trimmed by 2 bases and V by 4 bases; bases with no gene match: 10. The chain's CDR3 is CASSSPGTSGLLTDTQYF. The DNA for the CDR3 is TGTGCCAGCAGCTCTCCAGGGACTAGCGGGCTACTCACAGATACGCAGTATTTT. The variable domain in full, with the rest retrieved from reference TRBV7-9 and TRBJ2-3, is DTGVSQNPRHKITKRGQNVTFRCDPISEHNRLYWYRQTLGQGPEFLTYFQNEAQLEKSRLLSDRFSAERPKGSFSTLEIQRTEQGDSAMYLCASSSPGTSGLLTDTQYFGPGTRLTVL.

The V call is TRBV20-1, the J call TRBJ1-2; no clear D. The germline V gene encodes CDR1 DFQATT and CDR2 SNEGSKA (reference sequence). V was pared by 6 bases and J by 4 bases, with 9 bases between. The CDR3 runs to 11 residues. This chain's CDR3 is CSARVVYGYTF. Here the CDR3 DNA reads TGCAGTGCCCGAGTTGTCTATGGCTACACCTTC.

The chain couples TRBV6-2 or TRBV6-3 to TRBJ1-1; the D gene is possibly TRBD1 (5 bases). V gave up 6 bases and J gave up 3 bases, with 17 bases separating them. CDR1 is MNHEY, CDR2 SVGEGT, per germline. The CDR3 runs to 15 residues. The CDR3 bases are TGTGCCAGCAGCTCCATGGGGCGAGGGTACACTGAAGCTTTCTTT. This codes for CASSSMGRGYTEAFF.

V is TRBV29-1 and J is TRBJ1-2, with 8 bases identical to TRBD1. Germline V lookup: CDR1 SQVTM, CDR2 ANQGSEA. This CDR3 is 13 amino acids long. V lost 7 bases, J lost 8 bases, and 12 bases stayed unmatched. Written as DNA, the CDR3 is TGCAGCGGCCTCCAGGGGGACAGGTGGGGCTACACCTTC. Amino acids: CSGLQGDRWGYTF. Combining the CDR3 with reference TRBV29-1 and TRBJ1-2 gives the whole variable domain SAVISQKPSRDICQRGTSLTIQCQVDSQVTMMFWYRQQPGQSLTLIATANQGSEATYESGFVIDKFPISRPNLTFSTLTVSNMSPEDSSIYLCSGLQGDRWGYTFGSGTRLTVV.

The CDR3 DNA reads as TGTGCCAGCAGTGAAGGACTAGCGGGAGCCGGGGAGCAGTTCTTC. This translates into CASSEGLAGAGEQFF. The chain links TRBV6-1 to TRBJ2-1, with TRBD2 matching over 12 bases. Trimming cost V 1 base and J 10 bases; bases outside gene matches: 5. The germline CDR1 and CDR2 sequences are MNHNS and SASEGT. The CDR3 spans 15 residues.

This clonotype was observed a few times. V usage is TRBV5-1 and J usage is TRBJ2-7; maybe TRBD2 (6 bases). Germline CDR1 SGHRS, CDR2 YFSETQ. V lost 3 bases, J lost 6 bases, and 13 bases lay in between. This CDR3 is 13 amino acids long. CDR3 in amino acids: CASSYDRETEQYF. In DNA, the CDR3 is TGCGCCAGCAGCTATGACCGGGAGACCGAGCAGTACTTC.

This clonotype came up many times. V usage is TRBV15 and J usage is TRBJ2-7, with 12 bases lining up with TRBD2. The CDR3 runs 18 residues. Germline CDR1 and CDR2: LNHNV and YYDKDF (reference sequence). V was clipped by 1 base and J by 3 bases; unmatched bases: 10. In DNA, the CDR3 is TGTGCCACCAGCAGAGTGGGACTAGCGGGCTTCAGAGGCTACGAGCAGTACTTC. Its protein product is CATSRVGLAGFRGYEQYF. The entire variable domain, with the rest obtained from reference TRBV15 and TRBJ2-7, is as follows: DAMVIQNPRYQVTQFGKPVTLSCSQTLNHNVMYWYQQKSSQAPKLLFHYYDKDFNNEADTPDNFQSRRPNTSFCFLDIRSPGLGDTAMYLCATSRVGLAGFRGYEQYFGPGTRLTVT.

This clonotype was found a few times. The chain links TRBV6-1 to TRBJ1-4; 8 bases are a match to TRBD1. This CDR3 comprises 16 residues. The germline V gene has CDR1 MNHNS and CDR2 SASEGT. The V segment lost 6 bases and the J segment 5 bases; nucleotides outside the gene matches: 11. The CDR3 loop reads CASSEHWTGRNEKLFF. CDR3 bases: TGTGCCAGCAGCGAACATTGGACAGGGAGGAATGAAAAACTGTTTTTT.

This clonotype was counted only a few times. This chain links TRBV15 with TRBJ2-4, with 9 nucleotides matching TRBD2. Trimming removed 1 base from V and 9 bases from J; junction bases left unmatched: 10. Germline CDR1 is LNHNV and CDR2 is YYDKDF (reference sequence). The CDR3 is made up of 16 amino acids. For the CDR3, the DNA is TGTGCCACCAGCAGAGGGATTAGCGGGAGAGGCGGCATTCAGTACTTC. Translating gives CATSRGISGRGGIQYF.

The chain is built from TRBV7-2 and TRBJ1-1, with a possible D match to TRBD1 (5 bases). Trimming took off 3 bases at V and 2 bases at J, with 16 bases between the two ends. Germline CDR1 and CDR2: SGHTA and FQGNSA. The CDR3 totals 16 residues. Here the CDR3 DNA reads TGTGCCAGCAGCTTCCGAGGTTGGGGGTCAAACACTGAAGCTTTCTTT. It is translated as CASSFRGWGSNTEAFF.